The rows below give T cell receptor beta chains drawn from one sample of a study of cytomegalovirus exposure and HLA in healthy donors. Sequenced by immunoSEQ multiplex PCR; TCRdb stores in-frame clones only, minus some. The sample consists of about 220,000 clones, 85% to 95% of them appearing once. Sequencing input: PBMCs. The receptors originated from a woman aged 18-35 years in good health and CMV-seronegative. The CDR3 runs from the conserved cysteine through the conserved F or W. The D gene is left open where the match is weak. Expanded clones get a size class; other rows say once, few or many, or leave the size out.

j_gene,d_gene,v_gene,abundance,CDR3aa,CDR3nt
TRBJ1-1,NA,TRBV6-5,NA,CASSYSRVSGTEAFF,TGTGCCAGCAGTTACTCGCGGGTAAGTGGCACTGAAGCTTTCTTT
TRBJ2-7,TRBD2,TRBV11-3,NA,CASSLGGGSDEQYF,TGTGCCAGCAGCTTAGGGGGGGGTAGCGACGAGCAGTACTTC
TRBJ2-1,TRBD2,TRBV15,NA,CATSPGRSYNEQFF,TGTGCCACCAGCCCCGGGAGGTCCTACAATGAGCAGTTCTTC
TRBJ1-3,TRBD1,TRBV5-1,NA,CASSLVTGVGNTIYF,TGCGCCAGCAGCTTGGTTACAGGGGTGGGAAACACCATATATTTT
TRBJ2-7,TRBD2,TRBV15,NA,CATSSDASGRYYEQYF,TGTGCCACCAGCAGCGATGCTAGCGGGAGGTACTACGAGCAGTACTTC
TRBJ1-3,TRBD1,TRBV9,once,CASSAGQGPGSGNTIYF,TGTGCCAGCAGCGCGGGACAGGGGCCAGGTTCTGGAAACACCATATATTTT
TRBJ2-3,TRBD2,TRBV9,NA,CASSPNVASGADTQYF,TGTGCCAGCAGTCCGAACGTCGCCAGCGGGGCAGATACGCAGTATTTT
TRBJ1-1,NA,TRBV6-1,NA,CASSPGTMNTEAFF,TGTGCCAGCAGTCCCGGGACTATGAACACTGAAGCTTTCTTT
TRBJ1-1,TRBD1,TRBV14,few,CASSLTGDTEAFF,TGTGCCAGCAGCCTTACAGGGGACACTGAAGCTTTCTTT
TRBJ2-1,NA,TRBV29-1,once,CSRSTEGYNEQFF,TGCAGCAGATCGACGGAGGGCTACAATGAGCAGTTCTTC
TRBJ1-3,NA,TRBV30,NA,CASRPPSGGTIYF,TGTGCCTCAAGACCTCCGAGCGGCGGCACCATATATTTT
TRBJ1-1,TRBD1,TRBV7-9,NA,CASSLADRVTEAFF,TGTGCCAGCAGCTTAGCGGACAGGGTCACTGAAGCTTTCTTT
TRBJ2-7,TRBD1,TRBV5-1,NA,CASSRGQVGYEQYF,TGCGCCAGCAGCAGGGGGCAGGTAGGCTACGAGCAGTACTTC
TRBJ2-3,TRBD2,TRBV4-1,NA,CASRFHTVGGRGGDTQYF,TGCGCCAGCAGGTTCCATACAGTGGGCGGGAGAGGTGGAGATACGCAGTATTTT
TRBJ2-7,TRBD1,TRBV30,NA,CAWSVRGTGLLFWYEQYF,TGTGCCTGGAGTGTCCGGGGGACAGGGTTATTGTTTTGGTACGAGCAGTACTTC
TRBJ2-7,NA,TRBV5-5,NA,CASRPSGNWAYEQYF,TGTGCCAGCAGGCCATCGGGGAATTGGGCCTACGAGCAGTACTTC
TRBJ2-5,NA,TRBV27,NA,CASSELGQETQYF,TGTGCCAGCAGTGAACTAGGACAAGAGACCCAGTACTTC